This T cell receptor beta chain emerged from a study of blood T cells in healthy people across ages. This CDR3 has 15 amino acids. Germline V gene sequence: CDR1 SGHDN, CDR2 FVKESK. Trimming removed 1 base at V and 3 bases at J, with 13 bases between. Primers used in a second PCR of about 6 to 11 cycles were a sample-barcoded 5' primer and a J-beta primer mix. Sequencing yielded, for each sample, at least 3 million paired-end reads carrying CDR3. TCRdb re-analysed the 5' RACE reads in MiXCR, keeping a single row per CDR3 protein. The sample consists of more than 600,000 distinct CDR3 sequences, approximately 25% of them appearing once. This clonotype was observed a handful of times. The same data also went into a second study, on T cells of mothers and their children. From that second work: Sequencing got over 10 million TCR beta CDR3 reads from each mother and roughly 2.7 million from each child.

V is TRBV14 and J is TRBJ2-7; a weak D match, TRBD2 (5 bases). The receptor was derived from a boy between 10 and 17 years old in good health. Sequenced sample: blood. CDR3 sequence (DNA): TGTGCCAGCAGCCAAGGGGAGTTTATGAGCTACGAGCAGTACTTC. The encoded protein is CASSQGEFMSYEQYF.